The 6 T cell receptor beta chains below come from one sample, sequenced in a study of radiotherapy plus CTLA-4 blockade in lung cancer. Repertoires were generated with immunoSEQ multiplex PCR, while TCRdb's copy carries only in-frame clones and drops some. The data contain some 67,000 clones, 60% to 80% of them singletons. The source material was peripheral blood, sampled from a patient treated with radiotherapy plus ipilimumab. All receptors derive from a human donor with non-small cell lung cancer whose response to radiotherapy plus ipilimumab could not be evaluated. Some clones in this sample may be carry-over from other donors' samples.

For the CDR3, the DNA is TGCGCCAGCAGCTTGAGGCGGAGCGGCGGCCAGTACTTC. Residues: CASSLRRSGGQYF. The V and J genes are TRBV5-1 and TRBJ2-5; TRBD2 might be the D (5 bases). V lost 1 base and J lost 10, with 14 bases in between. In germline, CDR1 is SGHRS, CDR2 YFSETQ. CDR3 size: 13 residues. Complete variable domain (other parts from reference TRBV5-1 and TRBJ2-5): KAGVTQTPRYLIKTRGQQVTLSCSPISGHRSVSWYQQTPGQGLQFLFEYFSETQRNKGNFPGRFSGRQFSNSRSEMNVSTLELGDSALYLCASSLRRSGGQYFGPGTRLLVL.

A single count supports this clone. The chain recombines TRBV18 with TRBJ2-1, with TRBD1 identical over 8 bases. CDR1 is KGHSH and CDR2 is LQKENI in the germline V gene. The V gene end was trimmed by 4 bases and the J gene end by 4 bases; junction bases not matched to a gene: 6. This CDR3 contains 15 residues. In nucleotides, the CDR3 is TGTGCCAGCTCACTGGGGACAGGCTCGTACAATGAGCAGTTCTTC. Encoded protein: CASSLGTGSYNEQFF.

The chain is built from TRBV18 and TRBJ2-3; 8 positions match TRBD1. J lost 2 bases, V lost 0 bases, and 4 bases had no gene match. Germline V gene data show CDR1 as KGHSH and CDR2 as LQKENI. This CDR3 spans 16 amino acids. The CDR3 loop is CASSPPDRGSTDTQYF. The CDR3 DNA sequence: TGTGCCAGCTCACCACCAGACAGGGGATCCACAGATACGCAGTATTTT.

V is TRBV28 and J is TRBJ2-7; the D gene is possibly TRBD2 (6 bases). Trimming took 10 bases from V and 4 from J, leaving 14 bases between them. CDR3 length: 12 amino acids. CDR1 is MDHEN and CDR2 is SYDVKM in the germline V gene. This CDR3 reads CATRWGEYEQYF. The CDR3 DNA is TGTGCCACCCGATGGGGGGAATACGAGCAGTACTTC. The full variable domain, completed using reference TRBV28 and TRBJ2-7, is DVKVTQSSRYLVKRTGEKVFLECVQDMDHENMFWYRQDPGLGLRLIYFSYDVKMKEKGDIPEGYSVSREKKERFSLILESASTNQTSMYLCATRWGEYEQYFGPGTRLTVT.

The J gene is TRBJ2-3, the V gene TRBV4-3; D may be TRBD2 (6 bases). Trimming pared 3 bases from V and 5 bases from J, leaving 12 bases between. The CDR3 has 14 amino acids. Per germline, CDR1 LGHNA and CDR2 YSLEER. The CDR3 is CASSQGGEGDTQYF. The CDR3 coding sequence is TGCGCCAGCAGCCAGGGGGGAGAGGGAGATACGCAGTATTTT.

The chain joins TRBV6-5 to TRBJ1-6; D uncertain. The CDR3 is 14 residues long. The germline gives CDR1 MNHEY, CDR2 SVGAGI. The V and J ends lost 2 bases and 5 bases respectively, with 7 bases between them. The CDR3: CASSYGTDNSPLHF. Here the CDR3 DNA reads TGTGCCAGCAGTTACGGCACCGATAATTCACCCCTCCACTTT.